Each of the 5 T cell receptor beta chains below was sequenced from the same sample in a study of cytotoxic CD8 clonotypes in ibrutinib-treated CLL. Method: immunoSEQ multiplex PCR; TCRdb's copy keeps in-frame clones and lacks some. The table shows about 150,000 clones, with about 78% occurring only once. This sample comprised PBMCs, obtained after 24 months of ibrutinib treatment. The receptors were gathered from a human donor with chronic lymphocytic leukemia.

CDR3 DNA sequence: TGTGCCAGCAGCCAAGACACGGGACTAGCTTCCTACGAGCAGTACTTC. This gives the protein CASSQDTGLASYEQYF. The chain couples TRBV7-8 to TRBJ2-7; 9 bases match TRBD2. CDR3 length equals 16 residues. Germline lookup yields CDR1 SGHVS and CDR2 FQNEAQ. With V trimmed by 5 bases and J by 1 base, 9 bases remained unmatched.

V gene TRBV11-2 combines with J gene TRBJ2-7, with 7 bases lining up with TRBD1. This CDR3 spans 13 amino acids. Germline V gives CDR1 SGHAT, CDR2 FQNNGV. V was clipped by 5 bases and J by 5 bases; unmatched bases: 6. CDR3: CASSEDRFHEQYF. CDR3 sequence (DNA): TGTGCCAGCAGCGAGGACAGGTTCCACGAGCAGTACTTC.

The V call is TRBV28, the J call TRBJ1-1; D is unclear. CDR3 size: 14 residues. CDR1 MDHEN and CDR2 SYDVKM come from the germline V gene. The ends were cut back, 6 bases at V and 0 bases at J, with 11 bases in the middle. The CDR3 nucleotides read TGTGCCAGCAGGGCAGACACTTTGAACACTGAAGCTTTCTTT. Amino acids: CASRADTLNTEAFF. The full variable domain, completed using reference TRBV28 and TRBJ1-1, is DVKVTQSSRYLVKRTGEKVFLECVQDMDHENMFWYRQDPGLGLRLIYFSYDVKMKEKGDIPEGYSVSREKKERFSLILESASTNQTSMYLCASRADTLNTEAFFGQGTRLTVV.

The rearrangement uses TRBV2 and TRBJ1-1, with D hard to call. Trimming took 3 bases from V and 10 from J, leaving 9 bases between them. The CDR3 covers 11 residues. The germline CDR1 and CDR2 sequences are SNHLY and FYNNEI. CDR3 in amino acids: CASSEVWVAFF. CDR3 nucleotide sequence: TGTGCCAGCAGTGAGGTCTGGGTAGCTTTCTTT. Together with reference TRBV2 and TRBJ1-1, the CDR3 gives the full variable domain: EPEVTQTPSHQVTQMGQEVILRCVPISNHLYFYWYRQILGQKVEFLVSFYNNEISEKSEIFDDQFSVERPDGSNFTLKIRSTKLEDSAMYFCASSEVWVAFFGQGTRLTVV.

This rearrangement joins TRBV7-2 to TRBJ2-3; D gene ambiguous. Germline V gives CDR1 SGHTA, CDR2 FQGNSA. Trimming removed 1 base from V and 0 bases from J, with 8 bases in between. There are 15 residues in the CDR3. CDR3 bases: TGTACCAGCAGCTTAGGTCAGACTAGCACAGATACGCAGTATTTT. It translates to CTSSLGQTSTDTQYF.